The 13 T cell receptor beta chains in this list originate from one sample, sequenced in a study of blood T cell repertoires in COVID-19. TCRdb keeps only in-frame clones here, not all; method: immunoSEQ multiplex PCR. The sample contains hundreds of thousands of clones, around 90% of which appear only once. The sample consisted of PBMCs or T cells enriched from blood (not recorded which). These receptors were obtained from a woman between 18 and 29 years old with acute COVID-19.

This clone was picked up a small number of times. J is TRBJ1-2 and V is TRBV7-8, with D uncertain. Trimming removed 0 bases from V and 2 bases from J, with 13 bases in between. Germline-derived CDR1 and CDR2 are SGHVS and FQNEAQ. This CDR3 is 16 amino acids long. The CDR3 region is CASSLAGRLANYGYTF. Here the CDR3 DNA reads TGTGCCAGCAGCTTAGCGGGCAGGCTGGCGAACTATGGCTACACCTTC.

Comment on this clone: Other DNA sequences in the sample encode the same CDR3. The chain has TRBV15 and TRBJ2-7; D ambiguous. CDR1 and CDR2 from the germline V gene are LNHNV and YYDKDF (reference sequence). V lost 1 base and J lost 1, with 5 bases in between. CDR3 length equals 13 residues. The DNA for the CDR3 is TGTGCCACCAGCAGAGGCAGATCCTACGAGCAGTACTTC. Protein: CATSRGRSYEQYF. Together with reference TRBV15 and TRBJ2-7, the CDR3 gives the full variable domain: DAMVIQNPRYQVTQFGKPVTLSCSQTLNHNVMYWYQQKSSQAPKLLFHYYDKDFNNEADTPDNFQSRRPNTSFCFLDIRSPGLGDTAMYLCATSRGRSYEQYFGPGTRLTVT.

This sequence joins TRBV15 and TRBJ2-5; the D is unclear. Germline assignment: CDR1 LNHNV and CDR2 YYDKDF (reference sequence). The V end was cut by 1 base, the J end by 4 bases, with 10 bases between. The CDR3 extends over 14 amino acids. The CDR3 DNA reads TGTGCCACCAGCAGAGTGGGCTTCGGAGAGACCCAGTACTTC. Encoded protein: CATSRVGFGETQYF.

V gene TRBV5-1 combines with J gene TRBJ2-2; a possible D gene is TRBD2 (5 bases). Germline lookup yields CDR1 SGHRS and CDR2 YFSETQ. This CDR3 has 15 amino acids. V was clipped by 1 base and J by 1 base, with 8 bases between them. CDR3 amino acids: CASSLSDWNTGELFF. CDR3 in DNA: TGCGCCAGCAGCTTGTCGGACTGGAACACCGGGGAGCTGTTTTTT.

The genes are TRBV5-1 and TRBJ1-2; D remains ambiguous. The CDR3 is 11 amino acids. Germline CDR1 reads SGHRS; CDR2 reads YFSETQ. V lost 0 bases, J lost 7 bases, and 4 bases lay in between. The CDR3 region is CASSLAGGYTF. The CDR3, as DNA: TGCGCCAGCAGCTTGGCGGGTGGCTACACCTTC.

The V and J genes are TRBV18 and TRBJ2-3, with 8 positions matching TRBD1. The V segment lost 2 bases and the J segment 3 bases; nucleotides outside the gene matches: 7. This CDR3 region has 16 residues. The germline CDR1 and CDR2 sequences are KGHSH and LQKENI. The DNA for the CDR3 is TGTGCCAGCTCACCAAGGTGGACAGGGAGAACAGATACGCAGTATTTT. Encoded protein: CASSPRWTGRTDTQYF.

The genes are TRBV28 and TRBJ2-7, with TRBD1 matching over 9 bases. The V segment lost 8 bases and the J segment 6 bases; nucleotides outside the gene matches: 11. This CDR3 is built from 14 residues. Germline CDR1 reads MDHEN; CDR2 reads SYDVKM. The DNA for the CDR3 is TGTGCCAGCCGGACGGGGACAGGGCGTCTCGAGCAGTACTTC. Protein product: CASRTGTGRLEQYF. Drawing the rest from reference TRBV28 and TRBJ2-7, the complete variable domain is DVKVTQSSRYLVKRTGEKVFLECVQDMDHENMFWYRQDPGLGLRLIYFSYDVKMKEKGDIPEGYSVSREKKERFSLILESASTNQTSMYLCASRTGTGRLEQYFGPGTRLTVT.

The J gene is TRBJ1-1, the V gene TRBV5-1, with D unclear. V lost 0 bases to trimming and J lost 3 bases, with 12 bases between them. Germline V gene lookup returns CDR1 SGHRS and CDR2 YFSETQ. The CDR3 runs to 15 residues. CDR3 coding DNA: TGCGCCAGCAGCTTGGGGGAGGTCATGGACACTGAAGCTTTCTTT. The encoded protein is CASSLGEVMDTEAFF.

DNA for the CDR3: TGTGCCAGCAGCGTAGCAGGGAACACCGGGGAGCTGTTTTTT. Protein: CASSVAGNTGELFF. The chain combines TRBV9 with TRBJ2-2; D ambiguous. Germline assignment: CDR1 SGDLS and CDR2 YYNGEE. The V gene lost 0 bases and the J gene lost 1 base, with 4 bases spanning the gap. The length of the CDR3 is 14 residues.

The J gene is TRBJ2-5, the V gene TRBV28, with TRBD2 as a possible D gene (6 bases). Germline V gene lookup returns CDR1 MDHEN and CDR2 SYDVKM. Between the trimmed V and J ends, which lost 3 bases and 1 base, there was a span of 12 bases. The CDR3 runs 15 residues. Here the CDR3 reads CASSFLAAFQETQYF. The CDR3 DNA sequence: TGTGCCAGCAGTTTCTTAGCGGCTTTCCAAGAGACCCAGTACTTC. The entire variable domain, with the rest obtained from reference TRBV28 and TRBJ2-5, is as follows: DVKVTQSSRYLVKRTGEKVFLECVQDMDHENMFWYRQDPGLGLRLIYFSYDVKMKEKGDIPEGYSVSREKKERFSLILESASTNQTSMYLCASSFLAAFQETQYFGPGTRLLVL.

The chain couples TRBV18 to TRBJ2-1; 7 nucleotides match TRBD2. V dropped 2 bases and J dropped 4; count of bases not matched to a gene: 5. The CDR3 is made up of 15 amino acids. CDR1 and CDR2 from the germline V gene are KGHSH and LQKENI. Written as DNA, the CDR3 is TGTGCCAGCTCACCAACAGCGGGAAGTTACAATGAGCAGTTCTTC. This encodes CASSPTAGSYNEQFF.

This chain connects TRBV28 to TRBJ2-1, with TRBD2 identical over 8 bases. The CDR3 is 12 amino acids. The ends lost 7 bases at V and 8 bases at J; junction bases unmatched: 4. Germline V lookup: CDR1 MDHEN, CDR2 SYDVKM. CDR3 bases: TGTGCCAGCACTGCGGGAGGCTATGAGCAGTTCTTC. It specifies CASTAGGYEQFF.

CDR3 sequence: CASSQDRTGVYEQYF. The CDR3 DNA follows: TGCGCCAGCAGCCAAGATAGGACAGGGGTCTACGAGCAGTACTTC. The V and J genes are TRBV4-1 and TRBJ2-7, with 9 positions matching TRBD1. The CDR3 length is 15 residues. The V gene's germline CDR1 is MGHRA and CDR2 YSYEKL. V was pared by 0 bases and J by 3 bases, with 3 bases of the junction left unmatched.